A single sample is the source of the 13 T cell receptor beta chains below, sequenced in a study of CD8 T cells in Susac syndrome. Random hexamers were used to reverse transcribe the RNA input (roughly 0.5 to 1 ug). A single record per CDR3 protein comes from TCRdb applying MiXCR to the immunoSEQ multiplex PCR reads. The sample holds about 180,000 distinct CDR3 sequences, 94% seen once. Sequencing was done on a sample of CD4+ T cells from PBMCs. Source of these receptors: a human donor with Susac syndrome.

This clonotype was detected only once. One base away lies a much larger clone, so this may be a sequencing read error. The V gene is TRBV2, the J gene TRBJ2-7; D not resolved. V lost 7 bases to trimming and J lost 0 bases, with 4 bases between them. Germline V gene lookup returns CDR1 SNHLY and CDR2 FYNNEI. There are 11 residues in the CDR3. The CDR3 loop is CASTSSYEQYF. The CDR3 coding sequence is TGTGCCAGCACTAGCTCCTACGAGCAGTACTTC.

The gene calls are TRBV10-3 and TRBJ2-7; no definite D call. The V end lost 0 bases, the J end lost 6 bases, and 15 bases lay between the germline ends. Per the germline V gene, CDR1 is ENHRY and CDR2 is SYGVKD. There are 15 residues in the CDR3. The CDR3 nucleotides read TGTGCCATCAGTGAGTCGATGTCGTCCTCCGGCGAGCAGTACTTC. Amino acids: CAISESMSSSGEQYF.

The genes are TRBV27 and TRBJ2-7; a weak D match, TRBD2 (6 bases). V lost 0 bases and J 0 bases, leaving 12 bases between the germline ends. CDR3 length: 16 amino acids. CDR1 is MNHEY and CDR2 is SMNVEV in the germline V gene (reference sequence). CDR3 sequence reads: CASSLSGGGASYEQYF. The DNA for the CDR3 is TGTGCCAGCAGTTTATCCGGCGGCGGGGCCTCCTACGAGCAGTACTTC.

The chain recombines TRBV7-3 with TRBJ2-5; no firm D call. Between the trimmed V and J ends, which lost 5 bases and 4 bases, there was a span of 11 bases. Germline values: CDR1 SGHTA, CDR2 FQGTGA. CDR3 length: 13 residues. The CDR3 bases are TGTGCCAGCAGCCCGTCCATGACAGAGACCCAGTACTTC. It specifies CASSPSMTETQYF.

V usage is TRBV3-1 and J usage is TRBJ2-1, with TRBD2 matching over 11 bases. J lost 5 bases, V lost 2 bases, and 11 bases had no gene match. The CDR3 totals 18 residues. Germline lookup yields CDR1 LGHDT and CDR2 YNNKEL (reference sequence). The CDR3 nucleotides read TGTGCCAGCAGCCAACTACCTCGACTAGCGGGGACAAACAATGAGCAGTTCTTC. It codes for CASSQLPRLAGTNNEQFF.

The J gene is TRBJ2-1, the V gene TRBV20-1; 8 bases match TRBD2. The J segment lost 7 bases and the V segment lost 5 bases, leaving 10 bases of the junction unmatched. This CDR3 is 14 amino acids long. Germline V CDR1 and CDR2: DFQATT, SNEGSKA (reference sequence). The CDR3 here is CSASPRGGLNEQFF. The CDR3 nucleotides are TGCAGTGCTTCTCCCCGGGGGGGCCTAAATGAGCAGTTCTTC.

The V call is TRBV14, the J call TRBJ2-1; D not certain. The CDR3 runs to 15 residues. V dropped 3 bases and J dropped 2 bases, with 11 bases sitting between them. Germline CDR1 reads SGHDN; CDR2 reads FVKESK. The CDR3 here is CASSHQTLTYNEQFF. The CDR3 nucleotides are TGTGCCAGCAGCCACCAAACCCTTACCTACAATGAGCAGTTCTTC.

This chain uses TRBV4-1 with TRBJ1-5, with D possibly TRBD1 on 5 matching bases. Germline V lookup: CDR1 MGHRA, CDR2 YSYEKL. V was trimmed by 3 bases and J by 6 bases, leaving 15 bases between them. The CDR3 covers 15 residues. The CDR3 DNA reads as TGCGCCAGCAGCCAGGACACAGCGTTAGCTCAGCCCCAGCATTTT. Amino acid sequence: CASSQDTALAQPQHF.

This clonotype was detected only once. The V gene is TRBV5-4, the J gene TRBJ2-1; D perhaps matches TRBD2 (5 bases). The germline V gene encodes CDR1 SGHNT and CDR2 YYREEE (reference sequence). This CDR3 contains 15 residues. V was cut by 0 bases and J by 6 bases, with 13 bases left in between. The CDR3 DNA sequence: TGTGCCAGCAGCTTGGAGGGTAGCGTCCCCAATGAGCAGTTCTTC. Amino acids: CASSLEGSVPNEQFF.

The chain has TRBV30 and TRBJ1-2; a weak D match, TRBD1 (5 bases). V lost 4 bases and J lost 8, with 14 bases in between. Germline values: CDR1 GTSNPN, CDR2 SVGIG (reference sequence). The CDR3 consists of 12 residues. CDR3 loop: CAWMGGFGGYTF. The CDR3 DNA is TGTGCCTGGATGGGGGGATTTGGAGGCTACACCTTC. Full variable domain (rest looked up from reference TRBV30 and TRBJ1-2): SQTIHQWPATLVQPVGSPLSLECTVEGTSNPNLYWYRQAAGRGLQLLFYSVGIGQISSEVPQNLSASRPQDRQFILSSKKLLLSDSGFYLCAWMGGFGGYTFGSGTRLTVV.

The chain employs TRBV25-1 and TRBJ2-5; D gene uncertain. Germline V CDR1 and CDR2: MGHDK, SYGVNS. V gave up 2 bases and J gave up 2 bases, with 9 bases separating them. The CDR3 totals 14 residues. CDR3 in DNA: TGTGCCAGCAGTGAAAGACTGAGACAAGAGACCCAGTACTTC. Encoded protein: CASSERLRQETQYF.

The chain is built from TRBV25-1 and TRBJ2-3; 8 nucleotides match TRBD2. The CDR3 is 12 residues long. Germline V lookup: CDR1 MGHDK, CDR2 SYGVNS. V shed 10 bases and J 8 bases; nucleotides not matched to a gene: 8. This chain's CDR3 is CATSGGHGTQYF. Here the CDR3 DNA reads TGTGCCACAAGCGGGGGTCACGGTACGCAGTATTTT.

V gene TRBV9 combines with J gene TRBJ1-2; D not certain. Looked up from germline, CDR1 is SGDLS and CDR2 is YYNGEE. This CDR3 spans 15 amino acids. Trimming stripped 3 bases from V and 6 bases from J, with 18 bases between. The CDR3 coding sequence is TGTGCCAGCAGCGACCTGAGCCTAGGGAAGGATGGCTACACCTTC. It specifies CASSDLSLGKDGYTF.